This T cell receptor (beta chain) was captured by sequencing in a study of T-cell reconstitution after alpha-beta-depleted transplantation in children. Study results and limitations: At one year after transplant, newly produced T cells mostly accounted for T-cell counts and diversity. Two months or so post-transplant, alpha-beta T cells reportedly derived from several hundred expanded graft clones.

This clonotype was seen many times. The antigen is not known. At one end the junction does not follow the germline gene, possibly because of a read error. Germline lookup yields CDR1 SEHNR and CDR2 FQNEAQ (reference sequence). The CDR3 has 14 residues. Using unique molecular identifiers, the investigators prepared the TCRbeta library. TCRdb analysed the PCR reads with MiXCR anew, one entry per CDR3 protein. This table holds around 800,000 distinct CDR3 sequences, 16% found once. V is TRBV7-9 and J is TRBJ2-7; D gene uncertain. Source: PBMCs, mostly from graft donor cells, taken 360 days after TCRalphabeta/CD19-depleted stem cell transplant. This TCR came from a male patient younger than 18 who had a stem cell transplant for acute lymphoblastic leukemia, so the T cells may come from the graft donor. CDR3 DNA sequence: TGTGCCAGCAGTTTAGTTTCCAGCTCCTACGAGCAGTACTTC. Its protein product is CASSLVSSSYEQYF.